The 13 T cell receptor beta chains presented below share a single source sample, sequenced in a study of cytomegalovirus exposure and HLA in healthy donors. This PCR relied on a set of 60 Vbeta primers and 13 Jbeta primers. The method was immunoSEQ multiplex PCR; TCRdb's version includes in-frame clones alone and lacks a portion of them. The table has tens of thousands of clones, roughly 85% seen once; the top ten hold 5.5% to 7.5%. Specimen: PBMCs. Receptors originate from a female donor in good health and CMV-seronegative.

This chain uses TRBV5-1 with TRBJ2-7, with 8 nucleotides matching TRBD2. J gave up 6 bases and V 4 bases, and 3 bases lay outside the gene matches. CDR1 is SGHRS, CDR2 YFSETQ, per germline. The CDR3 sequence is 12 residues long. The CDR3 DNA reads TGCGCCAGCAGCCCCGGGGGGGCCGAGCAGTACTTC. The encoded protein is CASSPGGAEQYF.

This chain connects TRBV30 to TRBJ2-3, with a possible D match to TRBD2 (5 bases). Germline assignment: CDR1 GTSNPN and CDR2 SVGIG (reference sequence). The CDR3 totals 11 residues. The V gene lost 3 bases and the J gene lost 6 bases, with 7 bases spanning the gap. In nucleotides, the CDR3 is TGTGCCTGGAGCCCGGGGGATACGCAGTATTTT. The encoded protein is CAWSPGDTQYF.

The chain links TRBV13 to TRBJ1-1; maybe TRBD1 (6 bases). Trimming cost V 5 bases and J 7 bases, with 14 bases left between them. This CDR3 comprises 13 residues. CDR1 PRHDT and CDR2 FYEKMQ come from the germline V gene (reference sequence). CDR3 bases: TGTGCCAGCAGCCCCGAGGGGGAGAGTGAAGCTTTCTTT. Translating it yields CASSPEGESEAFF.

The rearrangement uses TRBV4-3 and TRBJ1-2; possible D gene TRBD1, 5 bases. Germline lookup yields CDR1 LGHNA and CDR2 YSLEER. V lost 0 bases and J 7 bases, leaving 15 bases between the germline ends. The length of the CDR3 is 15 residues. The CDR3 DNA sequence: TGCGCCAGCAGCCAAGATAGGGGTGTGGGATTTGGCTACACCTTC. Translation: CASSQDRGVGFGYTF.

The chain recombines TRBV28 with TRBJ2-7; 9 bases align to TRBD1. Looked up from germline, CDR1 is MDHEN and CDR2 is SYDVKM. The CDR3 consists of 15 residues. With 9 bases clipped from V and 4 bases from J, the junction kept 13 bases outside the gene matches. The CDR3, as DNA: TGTGCCAGTATAACGACCGGGACAGGGAATTACGAGCAGTACTTC. Residues: CASITTGTGNYEQYF.

The DNA of the CDR3 is TGTGCCATCAGTCCTCCGGGACAACAAATTTCCCAGAACTATGGCTACACCTTC. Its protein product is CAISPPGQQISQNYGYTF. The chain has TRBV10-3 and TRBJ1-2, with D perhaps matching TRBD1 (6 bases). Germline values: CDR1 ENHRY, CDR2 SYGVKD. The CDR3 is 18 amino acids. Trimming stripped 5 bases from V and 2 bases from J, with 24 bases between.

This rearrangement joins TRBV7-3 to TRBJ2-2; the D is unclear. V shed 4 bases and J shed 0 bases, with 12 bases lying between them. From germline, CDR1 is SGHTA and CDR2 FQGTGA. This CDR3 region has 16 residues. This CDR3 reads CASSSPVGANTGELFF. DNA for the CDR3: TGTGCCAGCAGCTCCCCCGTTGGAGCGAACACCGGGGAGCTGTTTTTT.

This sequence joins TRBV19 and TRBJ1-5; TRBD1 matches 9 bases. From germline, CDR1 is LNHDA and CDR2 SQIVND (reference sequence). This CDR3 has 17 residues. The V gene end was trimmed by 10 bases and the J gene end by 0 bases; junction bases not matched to a gene: 13. Here the CDR3 reads CATTRGTGMYSNQPQHF. As DNA, the CDR3 is TGTGCCACCACAAGGGGGACAGGGATGTATAGCAATCAGCCCCAGCATTTT.

The V call is TRBV30, the J call TRBJ2-2, with D tentatively TRBD2 (5 bases). CDR1 is GTSNPN and CDR2 is SVGIG in the germline V gene (reference sequence). The V gene lost 3 bases and the J gene lost 7 bases, with 15 bases spanning the gap. The CDR3 is 14 amino acids. The CDR3 DNA is TGTGCCTGGAGGCGGACTCTTAGTGGCGGGGAGCTGTTTTTT. Amino acids: CAWRRTLSGGELFF.

This clone has just a few counts. The genes are TRBV6-5 and TRBJ1-1, with 7 bases fitting TRBD1. CDR3 size: 14 residues. V lost 2 bases, J lost 5 bases, and 5 bases stayed unmatched. Germline CDR1 MNHEY, CDR2 SVGAGI. CDR3: CASSYDRARTEAFF. The DNA for the CDR3 is TGTGCCAGCAGTTACGACAGGGCACGGACTGAAGCTTTCTTT.

This clone occurred once. The chain joins TRBV4-1 to TRBJ1-4; 8 nucleotides line up with TRBD1. Unmatched junction bases numbered 10, after V lost 4 bases and J lost 0 bases. Germline CDR1 reads MGHRA; CDR2 reads YSYEKL. The CDR3 contains 18 residues. The CDR3 protein is CASSREGQGFTTNEKLFF. DNA for the CDR3: TGCGCCAGCAGCCGAGAAGGACAGGGATTTACAACTAATGAAAAACTGTTTTTT.

The V call is TRBV7-9, the J call TRBJ2-1; 8 nucleotides match TRBD1. J was trimmed by 6 bases and V by 7 bases; bases with no gene match: 5. The CDR3 length is 13 residues. Germline lookup yields CDR1 SEHNR and CDR2 FQNEAQ (reference sequence). Here the CDR3 DNA reads TGTGCCAGCATGTTTACAGGGGGCAATGAGCAGTTCTTC. It translates to CASMFTGGNEQFF.

The rearrangement links TRBV29-1 to TRBJ2-3, with a possible D match to TRBD2 (5 bases). Germline V gene data show CDR1 as SQVTM and CDR2 as ANQGSEA. Trimming removed 0 bases at V and 4 bases at J, with 5 bases between. CDR3 length: 12 amino acids. The CDR3 region has the DNA TGCAGCGTTGAAGATAGCGCAGATACGCAGTATTTT. Encoded protein: CSVEDSADTQYF.